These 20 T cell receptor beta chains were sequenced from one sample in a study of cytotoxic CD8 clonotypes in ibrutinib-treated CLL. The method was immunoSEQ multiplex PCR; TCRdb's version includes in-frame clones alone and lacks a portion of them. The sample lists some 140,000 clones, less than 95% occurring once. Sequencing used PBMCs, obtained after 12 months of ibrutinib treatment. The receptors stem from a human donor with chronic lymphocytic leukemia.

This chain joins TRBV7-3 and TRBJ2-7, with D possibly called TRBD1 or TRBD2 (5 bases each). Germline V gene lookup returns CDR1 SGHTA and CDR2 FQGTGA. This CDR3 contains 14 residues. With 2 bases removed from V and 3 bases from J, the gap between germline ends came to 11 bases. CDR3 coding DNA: TGTGCCAGCAGCTTACGGGGACGTCGCTACGAGCAGTACTTC. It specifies CASSLRGRRYEQYF.

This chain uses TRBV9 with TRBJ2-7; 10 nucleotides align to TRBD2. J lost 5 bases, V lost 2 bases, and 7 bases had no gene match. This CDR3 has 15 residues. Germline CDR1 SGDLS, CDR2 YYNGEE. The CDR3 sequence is CASSVGGLARNEQYF. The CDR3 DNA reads TGTGCCAGCAGCGTCGGGGGACTAGCGAGAAACGAGCAGTACTTC.

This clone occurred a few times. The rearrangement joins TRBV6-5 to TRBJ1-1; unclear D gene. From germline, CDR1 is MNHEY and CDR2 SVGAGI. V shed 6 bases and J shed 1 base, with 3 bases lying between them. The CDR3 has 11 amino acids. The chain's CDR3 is CASRQNTEAFF. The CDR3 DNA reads TGTGCCAGCAGACAGAACACTGAAGCTTTCTTT.

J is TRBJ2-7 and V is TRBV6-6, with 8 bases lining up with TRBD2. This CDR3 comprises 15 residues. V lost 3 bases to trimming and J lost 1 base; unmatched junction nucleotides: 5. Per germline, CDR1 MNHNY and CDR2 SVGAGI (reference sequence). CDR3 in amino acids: CASSYFLAGSYEQYF. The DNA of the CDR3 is TGTGCCAGCAGTTATTTCCTAGCGGGTTCCTACGAGCAGTACTTC.

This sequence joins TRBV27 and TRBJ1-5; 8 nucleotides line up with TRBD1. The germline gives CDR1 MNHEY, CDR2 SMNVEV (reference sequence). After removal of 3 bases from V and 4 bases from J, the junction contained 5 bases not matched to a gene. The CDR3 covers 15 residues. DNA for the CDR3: TGTGCCAGCAGTTTTCGACAGGGGAGTAATCAGCCCCAGCATTTT. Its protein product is CASSFRQGSNQPQHF.

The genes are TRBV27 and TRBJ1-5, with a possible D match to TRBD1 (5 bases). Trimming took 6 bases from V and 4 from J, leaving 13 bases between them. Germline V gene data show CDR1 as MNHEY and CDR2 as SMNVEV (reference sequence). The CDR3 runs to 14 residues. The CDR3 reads CASSDGAGNQPQHF. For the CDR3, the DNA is TGTGCCAGCAGCGATGGGGCAGGGAATCAGCCCCAGCATTTT.

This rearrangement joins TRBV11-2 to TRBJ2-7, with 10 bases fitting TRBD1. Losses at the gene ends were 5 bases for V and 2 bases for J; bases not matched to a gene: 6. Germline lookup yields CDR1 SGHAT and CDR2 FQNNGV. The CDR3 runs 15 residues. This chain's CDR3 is CASSPHGTGAYEQYF. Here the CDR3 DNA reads TGTGCCAGCAGCCCCCACGGGACAGGGGCCTACGAGCAGTACTTC.

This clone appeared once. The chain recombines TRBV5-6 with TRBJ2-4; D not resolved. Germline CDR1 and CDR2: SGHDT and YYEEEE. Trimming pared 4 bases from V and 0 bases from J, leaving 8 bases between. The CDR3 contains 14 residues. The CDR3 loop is CASSPPAAKNIQYF. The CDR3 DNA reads TGTGCCAGCAGCCCCCCCGCAGCCAAAAACATTCAGTACTTC. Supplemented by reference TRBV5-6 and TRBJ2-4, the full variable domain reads DAGVTQSPTHLIKTRGQQVTLRCSPKSGHDTVSWYQQALGQGPQFIFQYYEEEERQRGNFPDRFSGHQFPNYSSELNVNALLLGDSALYLCASSPPAAKNIQYFGAGTRLSVL.

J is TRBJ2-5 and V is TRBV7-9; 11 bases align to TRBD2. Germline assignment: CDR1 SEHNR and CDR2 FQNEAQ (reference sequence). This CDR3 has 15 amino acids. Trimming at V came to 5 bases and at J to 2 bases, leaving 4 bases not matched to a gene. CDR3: CASSPGLAAQETQYF. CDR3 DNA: TGTGCCAGCAGCCCGGGACTAGCGGCACAAGAGACCCAGTACTTC.

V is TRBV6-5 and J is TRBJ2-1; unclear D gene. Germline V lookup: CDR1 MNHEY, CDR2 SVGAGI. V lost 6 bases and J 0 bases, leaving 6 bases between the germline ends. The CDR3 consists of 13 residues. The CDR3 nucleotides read TGTGCCAGCAGGCGAAGCTCCTACAATGAGCAGTTCTTC. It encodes CASRRSSYNEQFF.

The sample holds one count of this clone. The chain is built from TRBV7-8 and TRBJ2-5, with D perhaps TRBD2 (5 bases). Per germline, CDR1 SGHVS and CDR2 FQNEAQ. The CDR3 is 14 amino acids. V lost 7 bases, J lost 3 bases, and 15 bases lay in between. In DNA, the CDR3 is TGTGCCAGCACCCCCGGAGGAAGGGAAGAGACCCAGTACTTC. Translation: CASTPGGREETQYF.

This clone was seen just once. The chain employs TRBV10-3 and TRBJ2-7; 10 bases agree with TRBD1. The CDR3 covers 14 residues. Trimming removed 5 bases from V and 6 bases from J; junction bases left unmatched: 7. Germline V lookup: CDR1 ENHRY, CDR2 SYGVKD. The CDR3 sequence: CAISSGQGLSEQYF. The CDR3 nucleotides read TGTGCCATCAGTTCGGGACAGGGGCTGTCCGAGCAGTACTTC.

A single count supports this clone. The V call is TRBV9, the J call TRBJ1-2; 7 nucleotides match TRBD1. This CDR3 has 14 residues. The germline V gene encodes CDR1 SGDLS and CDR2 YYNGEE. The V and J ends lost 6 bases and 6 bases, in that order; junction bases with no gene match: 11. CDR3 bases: TGTGCCAGCACCACGACGGGAGGGGGCCATGGCTACACCTTC. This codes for CASTTTGGGHGYTF.

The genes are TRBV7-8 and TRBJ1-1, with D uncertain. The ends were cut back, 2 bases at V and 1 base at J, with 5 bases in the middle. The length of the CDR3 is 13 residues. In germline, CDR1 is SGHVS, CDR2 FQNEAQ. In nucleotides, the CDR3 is TGTGCCAGCAGCTTATCAGAGAACACTGAAGCTTTCTTT. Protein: CASSLSENTEAFF.

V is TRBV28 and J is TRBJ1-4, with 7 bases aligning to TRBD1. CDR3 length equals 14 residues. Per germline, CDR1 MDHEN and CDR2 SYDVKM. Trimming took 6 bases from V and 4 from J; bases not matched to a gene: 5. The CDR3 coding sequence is TGTGCCAGCAGCTTACAGGGGATTAATGAAAAACTGTTTTTT. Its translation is CASSLQGINEKLFF.

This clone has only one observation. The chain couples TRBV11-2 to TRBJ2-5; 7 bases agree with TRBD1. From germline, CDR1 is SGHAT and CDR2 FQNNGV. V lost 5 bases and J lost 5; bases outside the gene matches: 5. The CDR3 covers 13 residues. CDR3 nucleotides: TGTGCCAGCAGCACGGGACAGACGGAGACCCAGTACTTC. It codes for CASSTGQTETQYF.

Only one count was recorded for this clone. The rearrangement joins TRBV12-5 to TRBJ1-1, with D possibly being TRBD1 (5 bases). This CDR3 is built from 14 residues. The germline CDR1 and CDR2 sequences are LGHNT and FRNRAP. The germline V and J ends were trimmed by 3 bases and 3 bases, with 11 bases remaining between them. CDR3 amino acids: CASGLAGPDTEAFF. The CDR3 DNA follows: TGTGCTAGTGGTTTAGCGGGGCCGGACACTGAAGCTTTCTTT. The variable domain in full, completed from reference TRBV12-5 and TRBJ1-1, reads DARVTQTPRHKVTEMGQEVTMRCQPILGHNTVFWYRQTMMQGLELLAYFRNRAPLDDSGMPKDRFSAEMPDATLATLKIQPSEPRDSAVYFCASGLAGPDTEAFFGQGTRLTVV.

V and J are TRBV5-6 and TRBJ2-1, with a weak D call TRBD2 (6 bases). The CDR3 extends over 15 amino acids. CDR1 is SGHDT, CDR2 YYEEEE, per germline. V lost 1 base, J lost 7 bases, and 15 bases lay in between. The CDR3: CASSLKEGQWNEQFF. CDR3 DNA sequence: TGTGCCAGCAGCTTGAAGGAGGGCCAGTGGAATGAGCAGTTCTTC.

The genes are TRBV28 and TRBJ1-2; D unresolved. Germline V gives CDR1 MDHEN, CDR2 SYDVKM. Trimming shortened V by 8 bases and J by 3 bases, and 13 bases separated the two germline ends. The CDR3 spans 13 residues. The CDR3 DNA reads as TGTGCCAGCGGTCGACCGGATTACTATGGCTACACCTTC. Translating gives CASGRPDYYGYTF.

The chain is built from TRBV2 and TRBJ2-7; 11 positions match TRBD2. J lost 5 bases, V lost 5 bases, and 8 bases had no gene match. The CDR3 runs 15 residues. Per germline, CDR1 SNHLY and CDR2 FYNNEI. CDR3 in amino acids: CASSQPSGLADEQYF. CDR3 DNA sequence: TGTGCCAGCAGTCAACCTTCGGGACTAGCGGACGAGCAGTACTTC.